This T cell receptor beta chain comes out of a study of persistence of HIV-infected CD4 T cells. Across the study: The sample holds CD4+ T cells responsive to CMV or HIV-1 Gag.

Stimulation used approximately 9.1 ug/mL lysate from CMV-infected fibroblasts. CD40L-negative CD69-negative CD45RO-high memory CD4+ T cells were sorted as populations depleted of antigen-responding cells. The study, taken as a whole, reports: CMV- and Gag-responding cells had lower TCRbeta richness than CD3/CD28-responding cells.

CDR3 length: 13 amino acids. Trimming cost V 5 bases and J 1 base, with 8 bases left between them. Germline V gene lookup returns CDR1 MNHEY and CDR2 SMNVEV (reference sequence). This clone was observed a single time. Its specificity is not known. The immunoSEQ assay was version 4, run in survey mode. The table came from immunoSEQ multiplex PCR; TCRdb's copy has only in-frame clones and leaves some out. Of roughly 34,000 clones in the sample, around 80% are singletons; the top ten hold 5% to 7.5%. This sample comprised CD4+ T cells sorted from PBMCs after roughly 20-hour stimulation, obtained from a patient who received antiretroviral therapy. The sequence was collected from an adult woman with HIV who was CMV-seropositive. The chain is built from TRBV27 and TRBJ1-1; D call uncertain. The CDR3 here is CASSPTENTEAFF. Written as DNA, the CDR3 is TGTGCCAGCAGTCCAACAGAGAACACTGAAGCTTTCTTT.